These 2 T cell receptor beta chains came from one sample sequenced in a study of blood T cell repertoires in COVID-19. Repertoires were generated with immunoSEQ multiplex PCR, while TCRdb's copy carries only in-frame clones and drops some. The sample holds about 250,000 clones, nearly 90% seen once. What was sequenced was peripheral blood. The receptors here all came from a middle-aged woman who had recovered from COVID-19.

J is TRBJ1-1 and V is TRBV10-1; no reliable D call. CDR1 is WNHNN, CDR2 SYGVQD, per germline (reference sequence). CDR3 length equals 14 residues. V was cut by 4 bases and J by 8 bases, with 17 bases left in between. DNA for the CDR3: TGCGCCAGCAGTGGAACACTGGGTTTGGGCGAAGCTTTCTTT. Translation: CASSGTLGLGEAFF.

The V call is TRBV10-3, the J call TRBJ2-1, with D possibly matching TRBD2 (6 bases). Germline V gene data show CDR1 as ENHRY and CDR2 as SYGVKD. This CDR3 is built from 19 residues. Trimming removed 0 bases at V and 5 bases at J, with 23 bases between. CDR3 in amino acids: CAISESTRESSVAHNEQFF. In DNA form, the CDR3 reads TGTGCCATCAGTGAGTCGACACGGGAGTCATCCGTAGCTCACAATGAGCAGTTCTTC.